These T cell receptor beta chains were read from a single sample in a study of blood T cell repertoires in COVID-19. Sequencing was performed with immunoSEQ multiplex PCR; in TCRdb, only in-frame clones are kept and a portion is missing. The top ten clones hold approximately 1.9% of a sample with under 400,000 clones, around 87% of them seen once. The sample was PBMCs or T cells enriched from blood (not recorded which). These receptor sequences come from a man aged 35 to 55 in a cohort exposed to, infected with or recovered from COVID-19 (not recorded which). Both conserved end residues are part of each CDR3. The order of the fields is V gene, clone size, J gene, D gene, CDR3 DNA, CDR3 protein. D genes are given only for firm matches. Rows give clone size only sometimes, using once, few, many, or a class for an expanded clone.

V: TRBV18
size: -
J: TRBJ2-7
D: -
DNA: TGTGCCAGCTCAGAACAGACGGGAAACTCCTACGAGCAGTACTTC
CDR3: CASSEQTGNSYEQYF

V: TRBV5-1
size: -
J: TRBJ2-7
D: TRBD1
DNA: TGCGCCAGCAGCTTGGTTCGGGACAGTCTCTCCGAGCAGTACTTC
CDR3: CASSLVRDSLSEQYF

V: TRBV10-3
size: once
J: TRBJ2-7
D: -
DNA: TGTGCCATCAGTACCGCAGGAGGGATTCGCTACGAGCAGTACTTC
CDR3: CAISTAGGIRYEQYF

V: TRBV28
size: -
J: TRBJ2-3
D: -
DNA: TGTGCCAGCAGTTTAGGGGCCCTCACGAGCACAGATACGCAGTATTTT
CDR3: CASSLGALTSTDTQYF

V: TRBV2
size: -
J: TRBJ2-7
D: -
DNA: TGTGCCAGCACCCGACAGTACTTCTCCTACGAGCAGTACTTC
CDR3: CASTRQYFSYEQYF

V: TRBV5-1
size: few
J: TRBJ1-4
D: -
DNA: TGCGCCAGCAGCTTGGCGGGCCGGGGAGCTAATGAAAAACTGTTTTTT
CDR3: CASSLAGRGANEKLFF

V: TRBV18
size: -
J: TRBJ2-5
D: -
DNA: TGTGCCAGCTCACCTCCAGGGGGGATAGAGACCCAGTACTTC
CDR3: CASSPPGGIETQYF

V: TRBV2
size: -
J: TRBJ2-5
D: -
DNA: TGTGCCAGCAGAGGGCCTGGGGCACGGCAGGGCAAAGAGACCCAGTACTTC
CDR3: CASRGPGARQGKETQYF

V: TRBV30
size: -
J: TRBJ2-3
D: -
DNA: TGTGCCTGGAGTGGGTTGGGGCCTGATACGCAGTATTTT
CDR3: CAWSGLGPDTQYF

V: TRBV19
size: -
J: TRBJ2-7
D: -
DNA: TGTGCCAGTAGTGAACGGACAGCCTACGAGCAGTACTTC
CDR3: CASSERTAYEQYF

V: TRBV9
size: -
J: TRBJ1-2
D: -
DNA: TGTGCCAGCAGCGTAGGTCCTCGTTCCTATGGCTACACCTTC
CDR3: CASSVGPRSYGYTF

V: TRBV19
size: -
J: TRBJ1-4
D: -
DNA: TGTGCCAGTAGTATCCACAGGAATGAAAAACTGTTTTTT
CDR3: CASSIHRNEKLFF

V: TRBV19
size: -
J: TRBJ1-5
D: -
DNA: TGTGCCAGTAGTATACGCGGGGGGGCTGGTGGCAATCAGCCCCAGCATTTT
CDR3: CASSIRGGAGGNQPQHF

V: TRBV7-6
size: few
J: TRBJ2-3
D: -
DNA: TGTGCCAGCAGCTTAGCGGGACAAAGCACAGATACGCAGTATTTT
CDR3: CASSLAGQSTDTQYF

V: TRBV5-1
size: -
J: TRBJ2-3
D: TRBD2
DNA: TGCGCCAGCAGCTCGGGGACTAGCGGATCTAGCACAGATACGCAGTATTTT
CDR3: CASSSGTSGSSTDTQYF